Described below is a single T cell receptor (beta chain) sequence and its context. The CDR3 does not close with the conserved phenylalanine or tryptophan, likely indicating a read error. From germline, CDR1 is SQVTM and CDR2 ANQGSEA. Trimming left V 3 bases short and J 7 bases short, with 15 bases between. CDR3 length: 14 residues. TCRbeta libraries were built with three rounds of nested PCR, modified from ARM-PCR. TCRdb recomputed calls from the multiplex PCR reads with MiXCR, one row per CDR3 protein. In the table there are around 120,000 distinct CDR3 sequences, about 66% of which are singletons. RNA was extracted from bulk tissue without any cell sorting. This record comes from a study of tumor and adjacent non-tumor tissue in lung cancer. As for the study in general: Patients comprised about a dozen adenocarcinoma, a couple of squamous cell carcinoma and 1 small cell lung cancer.

The rearrangement uses TRBV29-1 and TRBJ1-4; D uncertain. The source of this sequence is a man younger than 40 with non-small cell lung cancer. The material sequenced was lung tumor tissue. DNA of the CDR3: TGCAGCGTTGAGGGGAGCCTTTGGGGTGAAAAACTGTTTATT. This encodes CSVEGSLWGEKLFI.